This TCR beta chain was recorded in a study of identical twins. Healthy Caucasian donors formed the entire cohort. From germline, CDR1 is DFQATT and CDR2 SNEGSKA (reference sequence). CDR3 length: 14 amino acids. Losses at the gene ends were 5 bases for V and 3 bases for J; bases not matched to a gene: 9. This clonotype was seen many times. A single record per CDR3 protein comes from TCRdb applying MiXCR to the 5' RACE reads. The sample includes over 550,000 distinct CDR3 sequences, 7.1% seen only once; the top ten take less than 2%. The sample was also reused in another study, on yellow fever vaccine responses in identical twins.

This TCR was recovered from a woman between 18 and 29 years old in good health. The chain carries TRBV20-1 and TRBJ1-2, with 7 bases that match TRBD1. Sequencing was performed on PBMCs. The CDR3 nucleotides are TGCAGTGCTCGCCGGGACAGTGAAGACTATGGCTACACCTTC. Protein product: CSARRDSEDYGYTF.